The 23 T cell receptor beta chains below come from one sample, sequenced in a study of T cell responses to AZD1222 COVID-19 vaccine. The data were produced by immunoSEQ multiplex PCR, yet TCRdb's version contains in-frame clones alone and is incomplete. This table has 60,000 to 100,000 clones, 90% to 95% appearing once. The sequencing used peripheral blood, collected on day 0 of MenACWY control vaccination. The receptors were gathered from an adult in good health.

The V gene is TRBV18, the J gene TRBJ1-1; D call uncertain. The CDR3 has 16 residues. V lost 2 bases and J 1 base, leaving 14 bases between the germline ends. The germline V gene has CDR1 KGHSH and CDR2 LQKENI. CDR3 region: CASSPGSGIQNTEAFF. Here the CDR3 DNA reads TGTGCCAGCTCACCAGGGTCCGGGATTCAGAACACTGAAGCTTTCTTT.

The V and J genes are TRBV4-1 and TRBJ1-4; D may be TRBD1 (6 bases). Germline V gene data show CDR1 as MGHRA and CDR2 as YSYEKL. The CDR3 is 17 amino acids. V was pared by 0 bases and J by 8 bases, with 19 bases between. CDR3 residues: CASSQELGPGHKEKLFF. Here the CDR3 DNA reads TGCGCCAGCAGCCAAGAGTTGGGCCCGGGACATAAAGAAAAACTGTTTTTT.

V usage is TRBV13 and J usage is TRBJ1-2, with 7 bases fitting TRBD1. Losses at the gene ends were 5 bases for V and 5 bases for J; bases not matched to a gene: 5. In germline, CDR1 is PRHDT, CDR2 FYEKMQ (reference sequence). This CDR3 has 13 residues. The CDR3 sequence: CASSAGQSYGYTF. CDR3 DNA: TGTGCCAGCAGCGCGGGACAGTCTTATGGCTACACCTTC.

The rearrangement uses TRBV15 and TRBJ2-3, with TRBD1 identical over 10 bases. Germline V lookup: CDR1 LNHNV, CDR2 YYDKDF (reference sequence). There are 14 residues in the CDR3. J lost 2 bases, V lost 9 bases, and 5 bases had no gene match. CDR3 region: CATKRQGATDTQYF. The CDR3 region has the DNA TGTGCCACAAAGAGACAGGGGGCCACAGATACGCAGTATTTT.

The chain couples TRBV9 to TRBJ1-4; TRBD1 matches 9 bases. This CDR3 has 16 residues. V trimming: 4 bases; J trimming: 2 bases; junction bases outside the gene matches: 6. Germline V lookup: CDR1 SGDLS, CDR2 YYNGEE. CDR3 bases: TGTGCCAGCAGCCCCGGGACAGGGTGGACTAATGAAAAACTGTTTTTT. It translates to CASSPGTGWTNEKLFF.

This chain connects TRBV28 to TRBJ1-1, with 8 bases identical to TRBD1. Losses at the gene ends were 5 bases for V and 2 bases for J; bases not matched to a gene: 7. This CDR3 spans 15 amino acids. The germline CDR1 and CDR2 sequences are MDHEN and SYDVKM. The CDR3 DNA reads TGTGCCAGCAGTGGCTCGGACAGGGCAAACACTGAAGCTTTCTTT. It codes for CASSGSDRANTEAFF.

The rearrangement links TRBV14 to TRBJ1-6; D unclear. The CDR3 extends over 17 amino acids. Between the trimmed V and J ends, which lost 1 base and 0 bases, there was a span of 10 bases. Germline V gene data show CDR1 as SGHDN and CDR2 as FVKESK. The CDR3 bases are TGTGCCAGCAGCCAAGTCCGGACGAGCTCCTATAATTCACCCCTCCACTTT. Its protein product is CASSQVRTSSYNSPLHF.

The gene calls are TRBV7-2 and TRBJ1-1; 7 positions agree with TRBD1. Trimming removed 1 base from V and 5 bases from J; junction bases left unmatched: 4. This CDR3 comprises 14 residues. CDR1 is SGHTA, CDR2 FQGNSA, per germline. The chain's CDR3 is CASSLDNRGTEAFF. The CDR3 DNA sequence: TGTGCCAGCAGCTTAGATAACAGGGGAACTGAAGCTTTCTTT.

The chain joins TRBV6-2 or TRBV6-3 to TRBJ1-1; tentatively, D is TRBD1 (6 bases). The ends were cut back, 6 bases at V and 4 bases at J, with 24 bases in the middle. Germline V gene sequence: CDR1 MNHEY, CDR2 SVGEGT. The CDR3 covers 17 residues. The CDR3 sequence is CASSHPGQGKWGTEAFF. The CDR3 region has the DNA TGTGCCAGCAGCCATCCGGGCCAGGGGAAGTGGGGCACTGAAGCTTTCTTT.

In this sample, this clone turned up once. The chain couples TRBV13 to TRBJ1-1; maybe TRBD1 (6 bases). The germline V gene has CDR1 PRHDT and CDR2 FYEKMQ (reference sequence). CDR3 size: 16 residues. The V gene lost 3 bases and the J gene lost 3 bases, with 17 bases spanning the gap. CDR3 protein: CASSFRQARGDTEAFF. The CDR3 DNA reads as TGTGCCAGCAGCTTCCGACAGGCGAGGGGTGACACTGAAGCTTTCTTT. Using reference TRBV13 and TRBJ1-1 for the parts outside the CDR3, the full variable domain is AAGVIQSPRHLIKEKRETATLKCYPIPRHDTVYWYQQGPGQDPQFLISFYEKMQSDKGSIPDRFSAQQFSDYHSELNMSSLELGDSALYFCASSFRQARGDTEAFFGQGTRLTVV.

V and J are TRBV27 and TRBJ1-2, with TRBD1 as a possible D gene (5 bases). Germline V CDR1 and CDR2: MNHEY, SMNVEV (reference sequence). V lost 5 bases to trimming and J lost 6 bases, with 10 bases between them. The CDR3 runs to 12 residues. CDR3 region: CASSRGRDGYTF. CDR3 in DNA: TGTGCCAGCAGTCGGGGCAGGGATGGCTACACCTTC.

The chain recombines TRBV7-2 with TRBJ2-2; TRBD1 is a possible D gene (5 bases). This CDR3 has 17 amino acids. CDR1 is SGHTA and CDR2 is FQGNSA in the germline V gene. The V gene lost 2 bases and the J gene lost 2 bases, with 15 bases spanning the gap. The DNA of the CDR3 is TGTGCCAGCAGCTTAAGGTCTCGGCAGGGAAACACCGGGGAGCTGTTTTTT. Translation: CASSLRSRQGNTGELFF. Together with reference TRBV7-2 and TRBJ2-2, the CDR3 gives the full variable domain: GAGVSQSPSNKVTEKGKDVELRCDPISGHTALYWYRQSLGQGLEFLIYFQGNSAPDKSGLPSDRFSAERTGGSVSTLTIQRTQQEDSAVYLCASSLRSRQGNTGELFFGEGSRLTVL.

Here the CDR3 reads CASSVRWDNGDEQFF. DNA for the CDR3: TGTGCCAGCAGTGTGCGGTGGGACAATGGGGATGAGCAGTTCTTC. The chain carries TRBV6-4 and TRBJ2-1, with a possible D match to TRBD1 (6 bases). Trimming stripped 4 bases from V and 8 bases from J, with 18 bases between. This CDR3 has 15 residues. Germline V gene data show CDR1 as MRHNA and CDR2 as SNTAGT.

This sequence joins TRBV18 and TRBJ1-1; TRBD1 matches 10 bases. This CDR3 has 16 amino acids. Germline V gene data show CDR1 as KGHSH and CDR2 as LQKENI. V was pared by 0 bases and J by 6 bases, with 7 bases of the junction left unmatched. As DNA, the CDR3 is TGTGCCAGCTCACCACCCAGACAGGGGGCTCGGTCTGAAGCTTTCTTT. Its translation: CASSPPRQGARSEAFF.

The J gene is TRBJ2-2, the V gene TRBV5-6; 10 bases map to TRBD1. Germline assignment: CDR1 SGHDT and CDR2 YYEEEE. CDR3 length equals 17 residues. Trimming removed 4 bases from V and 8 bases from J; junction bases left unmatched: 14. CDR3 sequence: CASSDRPGQGPRGELFF. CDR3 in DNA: TGTGCCAGCAGCGACCGGCCGGGACAGGGGCCGAGGGGGGAGCTGTTTTTT.

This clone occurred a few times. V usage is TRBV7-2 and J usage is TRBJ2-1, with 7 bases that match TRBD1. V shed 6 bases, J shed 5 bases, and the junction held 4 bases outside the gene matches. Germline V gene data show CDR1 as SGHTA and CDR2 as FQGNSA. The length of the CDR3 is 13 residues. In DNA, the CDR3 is TGTGCCAGCAGACAAACAGGGGACAATGAGCAGTTCTTC. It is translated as CASRQTGDNEQFF.

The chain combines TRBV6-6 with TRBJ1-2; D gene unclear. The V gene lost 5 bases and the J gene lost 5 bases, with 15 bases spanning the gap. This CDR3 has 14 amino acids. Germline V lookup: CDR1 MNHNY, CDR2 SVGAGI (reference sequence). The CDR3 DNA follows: TGTGCCAGCAGTCTGGGGAGGGAAAGGTATGGCTACACCTTC. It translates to CASSLGRERYGYTF.

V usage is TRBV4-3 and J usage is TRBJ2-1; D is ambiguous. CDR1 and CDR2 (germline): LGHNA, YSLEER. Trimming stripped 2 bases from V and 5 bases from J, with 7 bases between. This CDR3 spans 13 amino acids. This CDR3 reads CASSQILHNEQFF. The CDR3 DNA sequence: TGCGCCAGCAGCCAAATACTGCACAATGAGCAGTTCTTC.

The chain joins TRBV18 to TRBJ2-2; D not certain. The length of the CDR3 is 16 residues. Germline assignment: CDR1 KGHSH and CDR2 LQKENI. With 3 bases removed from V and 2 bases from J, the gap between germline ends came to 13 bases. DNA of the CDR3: TGTGCCAGCTCACCTTATAGAGTTCATAACACCGGGGAGCTGTTTTTT. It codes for CASSPYRVHNTGELFF.

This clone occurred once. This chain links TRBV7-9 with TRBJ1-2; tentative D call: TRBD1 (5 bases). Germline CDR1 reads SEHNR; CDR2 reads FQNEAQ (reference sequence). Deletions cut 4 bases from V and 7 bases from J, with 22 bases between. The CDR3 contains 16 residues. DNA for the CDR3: TGTGCCAGCAGCTCAAAAAATACGGGGGAGTCGGCTGGCTACACCTTC. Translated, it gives CASSSKNTGESAGYTF.

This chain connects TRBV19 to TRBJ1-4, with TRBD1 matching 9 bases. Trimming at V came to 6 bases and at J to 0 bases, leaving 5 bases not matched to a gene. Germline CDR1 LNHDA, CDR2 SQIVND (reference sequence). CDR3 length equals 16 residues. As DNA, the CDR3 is TGTGCCAGTAGGGGGACAGGGTTTTCAACTAATGAAAAACTGTTTTTT. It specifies CASRGTGFSTNEKLFF.

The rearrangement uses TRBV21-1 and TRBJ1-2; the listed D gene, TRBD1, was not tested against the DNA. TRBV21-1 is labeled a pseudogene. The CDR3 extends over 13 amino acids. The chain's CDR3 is CASSPHRGRGYTF. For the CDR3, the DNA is TGTGCCAGCAGCCCCCATAGGGGCCGGGGCTACACCTTC.

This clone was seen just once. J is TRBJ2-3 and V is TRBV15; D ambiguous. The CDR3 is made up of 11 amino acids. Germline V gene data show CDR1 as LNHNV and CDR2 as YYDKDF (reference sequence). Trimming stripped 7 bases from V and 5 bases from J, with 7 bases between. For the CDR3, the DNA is TGTGCCACCACGGTGGGAGATACGCAGTATTTT. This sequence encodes CATTVGDTQYF.